Following are 3 T cell receptor beta chains from one sample sequenced in a study of blood T cell repertoires in COVID-19. Generated by immunoSEQ multiplex PCR, the TCRdb table keeps only in-frame clones and is missing some. The table includes about 200,000 clones, approximately 84% detected once. Input material: peripheral blood. The origin of the receptors is a woman in her seventies with active or convalescent COVID-19.

The chain recombines TRBV10-2 with TRBJ2-1; 9 bases align to TRBD2. J gave up 4 bases and V 8 bases, and 12 bases lay outside the gene matches. The germline V gene encodes CDR1 WSHSY and CDR2 SAAADI. CDR3 length equals 16 residues. The CDR3 reads CASGYDGGRGYNEQFF. The CDR3 region has the DNA TGCGCCAGCGGCTACGACGGCGGGAGGGGTTACAATGAGCAGTTCTTC.

The chain is built from TRBV5-4 and TRBJ2-1; a possible D gene is TRBD1 (6 bases). There are 15 residues in the CDR3. The germline V and J ends were trimmed by 1 base and 3 bases, with 11 bases remaining between them. The germline V gene encodes CDR1 SGHNT and CDR2 YYREEE (reference sequence). CDR3 nucleotides: TGTGCCAGCAGCTTGCCCCGAGGGGGCTACAATGAGCAGTTCTTC. It specifies CASSLPRGGYNEQFF. The whole variable domain, remainder taken from reference TRBV5-4 and TRBJ2-1, is ETGVTQSPTHLIKTRGQQVTLRCSSQSGHNTVSWYQQALGQGPQFIFQYYREEENGRGNFPPRFSGLQFPNYSSELNVNALELDDSALYLCASSLPRGGYNEQFFGPGTRLTVL.

This chain connects TRBV7-9 to TRBJ1-6; the match to TRBD1 covers 7 bases. This CDR3 is built from 14 residues. Germline-derived CDR1 and CDR2 are SEHNR and FQNEAQ (reference sequence). V trimming: 4 bases; J trimming: 9 bases; junction bases outside the gene matches: 6. CDR3 loop: CASSSDRASSPLHF. The CDR3 coding sequence is TGTGCCAGCAGCTCCGACAGGGCTAGTTCACCCCTCCACTTT.